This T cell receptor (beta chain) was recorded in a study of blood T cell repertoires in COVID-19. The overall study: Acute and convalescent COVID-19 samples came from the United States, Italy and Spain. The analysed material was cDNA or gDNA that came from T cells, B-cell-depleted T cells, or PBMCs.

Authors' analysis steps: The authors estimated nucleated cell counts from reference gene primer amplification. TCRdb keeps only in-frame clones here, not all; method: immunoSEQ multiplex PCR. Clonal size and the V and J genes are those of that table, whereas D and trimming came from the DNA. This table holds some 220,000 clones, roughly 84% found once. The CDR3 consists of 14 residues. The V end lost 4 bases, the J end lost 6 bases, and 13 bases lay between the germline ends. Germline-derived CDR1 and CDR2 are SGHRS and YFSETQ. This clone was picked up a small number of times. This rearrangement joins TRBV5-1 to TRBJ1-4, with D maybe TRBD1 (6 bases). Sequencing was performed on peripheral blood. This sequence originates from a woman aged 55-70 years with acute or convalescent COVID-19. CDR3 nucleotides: TGCGCCAGCAGCGCTACAGGGCGTCATGAAAAACTGTTTTTT. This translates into CASSATGRHEKLFF.